The 14 T cell receptor beta chains in this list originate from one sample, sequenced in a study of cytomegalovirus exposure and HLA in healthy donors. Only in-frame clones appear in the TCRdb table, and some are missing; sequencing was by immunoSEQ multiplex PCR. Among about 82,000 clones listed, just under 95% were seen once. Sequencing was carried out using PBMCs. Every receptor here comes from a man aged 18 to 30 in good health and CMV-seronegative.

The rearrangement uses TRBV15 and TRBJ1-3, with a tentative D call TRBD1 (5 bases). The CDR3 consists of 15 residues. Germline CDR1 LNHNV, CDR2 YYDKDF (reference sequence). V was shortened by 0 bases and J by 3 bases, with 9 bases between the two germline ends. The CDR3 loop is CATSRDLGGGNTIYF. The CDR3 nucleotides are TGTGCCACCAGCAGAGATTTGGGGGGTGGAAACACCATATATTTT. The entire variable domain, with the rest obtained from reference TRBV15 and TRBJ1-3, is as follows: DAMVIQNPRYQVTQFGKPVTLSCSQTLNHNVMYWYQQKSSQAPKLLFHYYDKDFNNEADTPDNFQSRRPNTSFCFLDIRSPGLGDTAMYLCATSRDLGGGNTIYFGEGSWLTVV.

The V and J genes are TRBV10-2 and TRBJ1-5; D is ambiguous. Germline loops: CDR1 WSHSY, CDR2 SAAADI. The CDR3 sequence is 12 residues long. V was shortened by 7 bases and J by 4 bases, with 8 bases between the two germline ends. CDR3 nucleotide sequence: TGCGCCAGCACTGGCAGAAATCAGCCCCAGCATTTT. Amino acids: CASTGRNQPQHF.

The chain recombines TRBV12-5 with TRBJ1-2; possibly TRBD1 for D (5 bases). Looked up from germline, CDR1 is LGHNT and CDR2 is FRNRAP. V was clipped by 6 bases and J by 8 bases, with 16 bases between them. The CDR3 has 13 amino acids. CDR3 nucleotide sequence: TGTGCTAGTGGACCTCTACGGGGGGTCGGCTACACCTTC. The encoded protein is CASGPLRGVGYTF.

The rearrangement joins TRBV5-6 to TRBJ2-7; perhaps TRBD1 as D (5 bases). V lost 0 bases to trimming and J lost 6 bases, with 10 bases between them. Germline V gives CDR1 SGHDT, CDR2 YYEEEE. The CDR3 totals 13 residues. The CDR3 DNA is TGTGCCAGCAGCTTGGCCAGTGGGGCCGAGCAGTACTTC. Its translation is CASSLASGAEQYF. The full variable domain, its missing parts supplied by reference TRBV5-6 and TRBJ2-7, is DAGVTQSPTHLIKTRGQQVTLRCSPKSGHDTVSWYQQALGQGPQFIFQYYEEEERQRGNFPDRFSGHQFPNYSSELNVNALLLGDSALYLCASSLASGAEQYFGPGTRLTVT.

The V and J genes are TRBV4-2 and TRBJ2-1, with 8 positions matching TRBD2. The length of the CDR3 is 16 residues. Germline V CDR1 and CDR2: LGHNA, YNFKEQ. With V trimmed by 3 bases and J by 6 bases, 10 bases remained unmatched. CDR3 protein: CASSQQISGTFNEQFF. CDR3 nucleotide sequence: TGTGCCAGCAGCCAGCAAATTAGCGGGACTTTCAATGAGCAGTTCTTC.

The chain uses TRBV11-3 and TRBJ2-1, with TRBD2 matching over 10 bases. V trimming: 3 bases; J trimming: 3 bases; junction bases outside the gene matches: 8. The CDR3 sequence is 17 residues long. Germline V CDR1 and CDR2: SGHNT, YENEEA. CDR3 sequence (DNA): TGTGCCAGCAGCTTCGGCGGACTAGCGGAGGACTACAATGAGCAGTTCTTC. Translating it yields CASSFGGLAEDYNEQFF.

The chain couples TRBV5-1 to TRBJ2-7, with TRBD1 matching over 9 bases. Per the germline V gene, CDR1 is SGHRS and CDR2 is YFSETQ. The CDR3 contains 16 residues. J gave up 2 bases and V 4 bases, and 10 bases lay outside the gene matches. CDR3 bases: TGCGCCAGCAGCCTACCCGCCGGACAGGGGCCCTACGAGCAGTACTTC. Encoded protein: CASSLPAGQGPYEQYF.

The chain is built from TRBV19 and TRBJ2-2, with D possibly matching TRBD1 (7 bases). CDR3 length: 15 amino acids. The germline V and J ends were trimmed by 3 bases and 7 bases, with 15 bases remaining between them. The germline gives CDR1 LNHDA, CDR2 SQIVND (reference sequence). The CDR3 DNA is TGTGCCAGTAGTATCGGGGCAGGGGGGAACGGGGAGCTGTTTTTT. This encodes CASSIGAGGNGELFF. Variable domain in full (rest from reference TRBV19 and TRBJ2-2): DGGITQSPKYLFRKEGQNVTLSCEQNLNHDAMYWYRQDPGQGLRLIYYSQIVNDFQKGDIAEGYSVSREKKESFPLTVTSAQKNPTAFYLCASSIGAGGNGELFFGEGSRLTVL.

The rearrangement links TRBV4-1 to TRBJ1-2; 10 bases fit TRBD1. V dropped 4 bases and J dropped 6; count of bases not matched to a gene: 11. The germline gives CDR1 MGHRA, CDR2 YSYEKL. The CDR3 covers 16 residues. This CDR3 reads CASSLPKDRGPNGYTF. The CDR3 region has the DNA TGCGCCAGCAGCCTTCCCAAAGACAGGGGGCCAAATGGCTACACCTTC.

This clone was seen just once. The J gene is TRBJ2-1, the V gene TRBV6-6, with D uncertain. The CDR3 covers 13 residues. Trimming cost V 7 bases and J 0 bases, with 7 bases left between them. CDR1 is MNHNY, CDR2 SVGAGI, per germline (reference sequence). CDR3 residues: CASTKSSYNEQFF. In DNA form, the CDR3 reads TGTGCCAGCACCAAGAGCTCCTACAATGAGCAGTTCTTC.

This chain links TRBV6-5 with TRBJ1-4; D unresolved. The CDR3 totals 14 residues. The ends were cut back, 3 bases at V and 5 bases at J, with 10 bases in the middle. Germline assignment: CDR1 MNHEY and CDR2 SVGAGI. CDR3 nucleotides: TGTGCCAGCAGTTATAGCGCTTCCAATGAAAAACTGTTTTTT. Its translation: CASSYSASNEKLFF.

This clone has a single count. V is TRBV12-5 and J is TRBJ1-2; D gene uncertain. The germline V gene has CDR1 LGHNT and CDR2 FRNRAP. Trimming left V 7 bases short and J 3 bases short, with 12 bases between. This CDR3 has 13 residues. The CDR3 sequence: CASALNLDYGYTF. The CDR3 DNA is TGTGCTAGTGCTCTAAACCTGGACTATGGCTACACCTTC.

The rearrangement joins TRBV9 to TRBJ1-5; maybe TRBD1 (6 bases). The CDR3 has 15 amino acids. Germline V gene data show CDR1 as SGDLS and CDR2 as YYNGEE. Trimming left V 8 bases short and J 0 bases short, with 15 bases between. The CDR3 coding sequence is TGTGCCAGAAATCCGGGACACGTTAGCAATCAGCCCCAGCATTTT. It yields the protein CARNPGHVSNQPQHF.

The gene calls are TRBV2 and TRBJ1-4, with 7 bases identical to TRBD1. The CDR3 contains 15 residues. CDR1 and CDR2 from the germline V gene are SNHLY and FYNNEI. The junction had 4 bases not matched to a gene; V was cut back by 6 bases and J by 0 bases. The CDR3 is CASRPGQATNEKLFF. The DNA for the CDR3 is TGTGCCAGCAGACCCGGACAGGCAACTAATGAAAAACTGTTTTTT.